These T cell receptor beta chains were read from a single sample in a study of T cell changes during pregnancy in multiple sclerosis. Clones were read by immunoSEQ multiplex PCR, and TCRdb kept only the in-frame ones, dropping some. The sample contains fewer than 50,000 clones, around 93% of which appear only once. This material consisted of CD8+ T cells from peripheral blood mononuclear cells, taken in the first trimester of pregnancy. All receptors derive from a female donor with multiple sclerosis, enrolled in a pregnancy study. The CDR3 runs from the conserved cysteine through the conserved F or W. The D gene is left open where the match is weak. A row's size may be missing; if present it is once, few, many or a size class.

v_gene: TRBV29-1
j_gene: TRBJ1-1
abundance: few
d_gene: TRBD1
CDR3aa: CSGTGGHTEAFF
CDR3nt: TGCAGCGGCACAGGGGGGCACACTGAAGCTTTCTTT

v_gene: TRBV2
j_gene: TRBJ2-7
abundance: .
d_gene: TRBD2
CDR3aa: CASSEGGSGPGDEQYF
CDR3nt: TGTGCCAGCAGTGAAGGCGGGAGTGGCCCTGGGGACGAGCAGTACTTC

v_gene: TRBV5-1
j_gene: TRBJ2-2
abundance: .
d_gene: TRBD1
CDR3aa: CASSLDSPGQGPTGELFF
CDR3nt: TGCGCCAGCAGCTTAGATTCTCCGGGACAGGGCCCCACCGGGGAGCTGTTTTTT

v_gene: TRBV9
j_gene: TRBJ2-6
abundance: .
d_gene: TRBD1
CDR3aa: CASSVGSLGTGAPSGANVLTF
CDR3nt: TGTGCCAGCAGCGTAGGCTCACTCGGGACAGGGGCTCCCTCTGGGGCCAACGTCCTGACTTTC

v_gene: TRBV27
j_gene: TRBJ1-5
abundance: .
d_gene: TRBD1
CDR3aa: CASSTGARQPQHF
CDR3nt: TGTGCCAGCAGCACAGGGGCGCGACAGCCCCAGCATTTT

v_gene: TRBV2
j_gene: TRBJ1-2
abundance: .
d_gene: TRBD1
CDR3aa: CASSPPWGQSYGYTF
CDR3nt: TGTGCCAGCAGTCCTCCCTGGGGACAGTCCTATGGCTACACCTTC

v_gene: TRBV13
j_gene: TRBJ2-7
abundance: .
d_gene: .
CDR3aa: CASSPDYAPLEQYF
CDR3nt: TGTGCCAGCAGCCCAGACTACGCTCCCCTCGAGCAGTACTTC

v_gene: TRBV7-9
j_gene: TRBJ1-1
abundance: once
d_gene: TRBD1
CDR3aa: CASSLWGRGQMNTEAFF
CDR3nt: TGTGCCAGCAGCTTGTGGGGACGGGGACAGATGAACACTGAAGCTTTCTTT

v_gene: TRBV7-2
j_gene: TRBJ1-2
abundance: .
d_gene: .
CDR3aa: CASSLVPISGGADYGYTF
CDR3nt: TGTGCCAGCAGCTTAGTTCCCATTTCGGGGGGCGCTGACTATGGCTACACCTTC

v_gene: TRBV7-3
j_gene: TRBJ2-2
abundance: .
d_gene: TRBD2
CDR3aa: CASSPGRLAGTGELFF
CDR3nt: TGTGCCAGCAGCCCCGGGAGACTAGCGGGAACCGGGGAGCTGTTTTTT